This TCR beta chain comes out of a study of shared clonotypes between healthy human individuals (dated by TCRdb to the early 2020s). Notes on the research overall: The cohort comprised a couple of women and three men aged 18 to 49 years. For each donor, CD4 naive and CD4 memory were each run on three plates, CD8 naive on two plates, and CD8 memory on one plate. The study deeply sequenced blood TCR repertoires of about 5 healthy adults to estimate repertoire size and the extent of clonotype sharing between individuals. To increase sequencing depth and limit assay-specific biases, different laboratories used diverse techniques to prepare libraries and sequence TCR repertoires. Between about 0.85 and 10 billion PBMCs per donor were obtained by leukapheresis. Results and caveats for the whole study, not just this receptor: Sampling was restricted to blood, and TCR repertoires in tissues likely differ from the TCR repertoires found in blood. Clonotypes shared by all four sorted-subset donors showed higher generation probabilities than non-shared clonotypes. The genetic and exposure-history diversity represented was limited by the small number of donors. Naive subsets generally had larger estimated clonotype richness than memory subsets did. Rarefaction of sorted-subset datasets indicated incomplete sequencing despite the large sequencing depth. Pairwise subsampling led to the expectation that sequencing depth would affect the degree of clonotype sharing among donors. Across several donors, approximately 4.6% of naive CD4, 3% to 4% of naive CD8, 2.3% of memory CD4, and roughly 0.41% of memory CD8 clonotypes were shared.

Using the deep immunoSEQ assay, TCR CDR3 regions were amplified from genomic DNA by multiplex PCR. Extracted genomic DNA from each cell subset was spread evenly across all wells of several immunoSEQ 96-well plates, with each plate serving as a replicate. For sorted subsets, 150 to 250 ng of genomic DNA, equivalent to some 33,000 T cell genomes, went into each replicate PCR. Purified libraries were quantified with a Qubit 3.0 fluorometer, sized on a Bioanalyzer 2100, and re-quantified with the KAPA Library Quantification kit. Each immunoSEQ 96-well plate was sequenced on its own single-read 150-cycle Illumina NextSeq 550 flow cell. In the paper's pipeline: Because only junctional sequences without quality scores were contained in the immunoSEQ output, filtering matching that applied to full-length reads could not be performed. Sequences were annotated with PyIR, a Python wrapper for IgBLAST v1.9, and V/J genes and CDR3 were assigned using IMGT germline references. Any read was removed if the V/J assignment was weak (E-value above 1e-6), the CDR3 was missing, or the read contained stop codons, out-of-frame junctions, or ambiguous translated residues. V3J clonotypes were defined as sequences sharing the same inferred V gene, J gene, and CDR3 amino acid sequence. To compute the percentage overlap between repertoires, the number of shared unique clonotypes was divided by the size of the smaller repertoire. Repertoire richness was assessed with RTK rarefaction, the Chao1 estimator, and Recon v2.1 estimates of unobserved clonotypes. Generation probabilities for all TCRbeta clonotypes obtained by the gDNA method from several donors were computed using OLGA. Here the immuneACCESS table is served through TCRdb, limited to in-frame sequences with V and J called. Missing clones are a known gap in these copies; in checked studies unresolved V genes cover under half, and the rest lacks a known reason. The D gene and trimming were derived from the DNA, and the V and J assignments and clone size from that table. Here the sample has about 2,500,000 clones; 85% to 95% occur a single time. The top ten clonotypes cover more than 0.12% of the sample.

Healthy HIV-negative adults with no recently reported acute infections or vaccinations were included as donors. Only Caucasian adults living in Nashville, Tennessee, USA were represented among the donors. CD4+ T cells were enriched through magnetic negative selection, after which naive cells were positively selected on CD45RA and the remaining negative fraction served as the memory subset. Blood was collected by leukapheresis, and PBMCs were isolated by Ficoll-Histopaque density gradient centrifugation and then cryopreserved in liquid nitrogen vapor phase. Analytical flow cytometry was used to check the purity and quantity of every magnetically sorted T cell population. From each sorted fraction, genomic DNA was isolated and quantified by UV absorbance on a Nanodrop 2000c. In the germline V gene, CDR1 corresponds to KGHSH and CDR2 to LQKENI. Trimming accounts for 0 bases at V and 8 bases at J, while the number of junction bases matched to no gene is 13. The CDR3, cysteine through phenylalanine, is 17 amino acids long. Only CDR3 DNA remains: 51 bases, in frame from the first base.

Regarding this clone: It has no known antigen specificity. Per-base qualities were not stored, and no clone one base away is much larger.

This TCR came from a man aged 18 to 30 in good health. The rearrangement combines TRBV18 with TRBJ1-2; 9 bases in the junction line up with TRBD1. Material for sequencing was naive CD4+ T cells sorted from blood. The sample's cell subset or site, from its label and the paper: CD45RA+ positively selected. The CDR3: CASSPPDRGPHGGGYTF. The DNA sequence is TGTGCCAGCTCACCACCGGACAGGGGCCCGCACGGGGGCGGCTACACCTTC.